The 20 T cell receptor beta chains presented below share a single source sample, sequenced in a study of shared clonotypes between healthy human individuals. In the naive CD8 group, cells lacked CD45RO and were positively selected for CCR7, so terminally differentiated effector memory CD45RA+ cells were left out. Assay: immunoSEQ multiplex PCR; the TCRdb copy retains only in-frame clones and omits some. The sample has some 2.1 million clones, less than 95% seen once; the top ten hold roughly 1%. Input material: naive CD8+ T cells sorted from blood. Source of these receptors: a man aged 18 to 35 in good health.

CDR3 nucleotide sequence: TGCGCCAGCAGCTCTCCAAAGTACCAAGAGACCCAGTACTTC. It yields the protein CASSSPKYQETQYF. This chain links TRBV5-1 with TRBJ2-5; D remains ambiguous. CDR1 and CDR2 from the germline V gene are SGHRS and YFSETQ. The CDR3 extends over 14 amino acids. Trimming took off 3 bases at V and 0 bases at J, with 9 bases between the two ends.

The rearrangement joins TRBV7-3 to TRBJ2-5, with 8 positions matching TRBD1. CDR1 is SGHTA, CDR2 FQGTGA, per germline. CDR3 length: 15 residues. Losses at the gene ends were 5 bases for V and 5 bases for J; bases not matched to a gene: 10. The CDR3 here is CASSAKRGDRETQYF. DNA for the CDR3: TGTGCCAGCAGCGCGAAAAGGGGGGACAGGGAGACCCAGTACTTC. Looking up the rest from reference TRBV7-3 and TRBJ2-5 gives the full variable domain: GAGVSQTPSNKVTEKGKYVELRCDPISGHTALYWYRQSLGQGPEFLIYFQGTGAADDSGLPNDRFFAVRPEGSVSTLKIQRTERGDSAVYLCASSAKRGDRETQYFGPGTRLLVL.

V and J are TRBV13 and TRBJ2-3; 10 nucleotides align to TRBD2. Germline loops: CDR1 PRHDT, CDR2 FYEKMQ (reference sequence). The trim removed 3 bases at V and 4 bases at J, leaving 7 bases unmatched. This CDR3 region has 16 residues. CDR3 amino acids: CASSFMLAGAADTQYF. CDR3 nucleotide sequence: TGTGCCAGCAGCTTTATGCTAGCGGGGGCCGCAGATACGCAGTATTTT.

The V and J genes are TRBV5-6 and TRBJ2-7; D is uncertain. CDR1 is SGHDT and CDR2 is YYEEEE in the germline V gene. The CDR3 spans 13 residues. Trimming removed 4 bases at V and 3 bases at J, with 11 bases between. DNA for the CDR3: TGTGCCAGCAGCCCCGGAAACCTCTACGAGCAGTACTTC. Translated, it gives CASSPGNLYEQYF.

The J gene is TRBJ2-5, the V gene TRBV29-1, with D perhaps matching TRBD2 (6 bases). The DNA end lines up better with TRBJ2-7; the J call may be wrong. Per the germline V gene, CDR1 is SQVTM and CDR2 is ANQGSEA. This CDR3 has 16 amino acids. The CDR3 DNA reads as TGCAGCGTTGATGGCGGGGTTGGCTCCCACTCCTACGAGCAGTACTTC. Amino acid sequence: CSVDGGVGSHSYEQYF.

V and J are TRBV10-2 and TRBJ2-7, with D unclear. V was pared by 5 bases and J by 2 bases, with 4 bases between. CDR3 size: 11 residues. Germline V gene data show CDR1 as WSHSY and CDR2 as SAAADI. CDR3 DNA sequence: TGCGCCAGCAGTTCTACCTACGAGCAGTACTTC. This sequence encodes CASSSTYEQYF.

The chain carries TRBV2 and TRBJ2-1, with 7 positions matching TRBD2. Germline CDR1 SNHLY, CDR2 FYNNEI. The V segment lost 6 bases and the J segment 7 bases; nucleotides outside the gene matches: 15. The CDR3 is made up of 16 amino acids. The CDR3 DNA reads as TGTGCCAGCAGGGAGTCCCCGGGGGGAGGATGGAATGAGCAGTTCTTC. It is translated as CASRESPGGGWNEQFF.

The chain recombines TRBV5-1 with TRBJ1-4; D gene ambiguous. The CDR3 is made up of 14 amino acids. V gave up 1 base and J gave up 6 bases, with 10 bases separating them. Germline loops: CDR1 SGHRS, CDR2 YFSETQ. The CDR3, as DNA: TGCGCCAGCAGCTTGAGTCTATTAGATGAAAAACTGTTTTTT. Translation gives CASSLSLLDEKLFF. The full variable domain, completed using reference TRBV5-1 and TRBJ1-4, is KAGVTQTPRYLIKTRGQQVTLSCSPISGHRSVSWYQQTPGQGLQFLFEYFSETQRNKGNFPGRFSGRQFSNSRSEMNVSTLELGDSALYLCASSLSLLDEKLFFGSGTQLSVL.

This clone appeared a single time. The V gene is TRBV29-1, the J gene TRBJ2-1; TRBD1 is a possible D gene (5 bases). The CDR3 is 15 amino acids. V lost 7 bases, J lost 0 bases, and 16 bases lay in between. The germline gives CDR1 SQVTM, CDR2 ANQGSEA. CDR3 region: CSARMTVRSYNEQFF. The CDR3, as DNA: TGCAGCGCAAGAATGACAGTCCGCTCCTACAATGAGCAGTTCTTC.

The chain employs TRBV9 and TRBJ2-7; possibly TRBD2 for D (6 bases). The CDR3 loop spans 14 amino acids. CDR1 SGDLS and CDR2 YYNGEE come from the germline V gene. V gave up 4 bases and J gave up 2 bases, with 13 bases separating them. CDR3 coding DNA: TGTGCCAGCAGCTCACGGGACTGGCCCTACGAGCAGTACTTC. Translated: CASSSRDWPYEQYF.

This chain uses TRBV7-2 with TRBJ1-6, with TRBD1 as a possible D gene (5 bases). CDR3 length: 16 residues. The germline V gene has CDR1 SGHTA and CDR2 FQGNSA. V lost 4 bases to trimming and J lost 10 bases, with 20 bases between them. The CDR3 loop reads CASSWFGGDPGSPLHF. CDR3 DNA sequence: TGTGCCAGCAGCTGGTTTGGAGGGGACCCTGGATCACCCCTCCACTTT.

This chain uses TRBV29-1 with TRBJ2-5; the D is unclear. Germline CDR1 SQVTM, CDR2 ANQGSEA. CDR3 length: 14 residues. The V end was cut by 3 bases, the J end by 3 bases, with 14 bases between. CDR3 in amino acids: CSVEELQAEETQYF. The CDR3 DNA is TGCAGCGTTGAGGAGTTGCAGGCCGAAGAGACCCAGTACTTC.

The chain recombines TRBV28 with TRBJ2-3; D is unresolved. V lost 3 bases and J lost 2, with 6 bases in between. CDR1 MDHEN and CDR2 SYDVKM come from the germline V gene. The CDR3 loop spans 13 amino acids. CDR3 region: CASSFGLTDTQYF. The DNA of the CDR3 is TGTGCCAGCAGTTTCGGCCTCACAGATACGCAGTATTTT.

The chain uses TRBV9 and TRBJ1-6; a possible D gene is TRBD1 (5 bases). Trimming took off 0 bases at V and 7 bases at J, with 14 bases between the two ends. Germline V gene data show CDR1 as SGDLS and CDR2 as YYNGEE. This CDR3 is built from 16 residues. The CDR3, as DNA: TGTGCCAGCAGCGTAGAGTTTGGGGGGGTAAATTCACCCCTCCACTTT. Protein: CASSVEFGGVNSPLHF.

The rearrangement links TRBV7-9 to TRBJ2-3, with 7 bases lining up with TRBD2. Per germline, CDR1 SEHNR and CDR2 FQNEAQ (reference sequence). The CDR3 runs to 13 residues. V lost 6 bases to trimming and J lost 4 bases; unmatched junction nucleotides: 4. CDR3 bases: TGTGCCAGCAGTGCGGGAGTCTCAGATACGCAGTATTTT. Translation gives CASSAGVSDTQYF.

This rearrangement joins TRBV6-5 to TRBJ2-5; possible D gene TRBD1, 5 bases. This CDR3 comprises 14 residues. The V end was cut by 0 bases, the J end by 6 bases, with 11 bases between. Germline CDR1 reads MNHEY; CDR2 reads SVGAGI. This chain's CDR3 is CASSYSQGWKTQYF. DNA for the CDR3: TGTGCCAGCAGTTACTCTCAGGGATGGAAGACCCAGTACTTC.

V usage is TRBV7-3 and J usage is TRBJ2-1; D tentatively fits TRBD1 or TRBD2 (5 bases each). V gave up 3 bases and J gave up 4 bases, with 13 bases separating them. Germline V lookup: CDR1 SGHTA, CDR2 FQGTGA. This CDR3 has 15 residues. CDR3: CASSFGQGPYNEQFF. The CDR3 nucleotides read TGTGCCAGCAGCTTTGGTCAGGGACCGTACAATGAGCAGTTCTTC. Complete variable domain (other parts from reference TRBV7-3 and TRBJ2-1): GAGVSQTPSNKVTEKGKYVELRCDPISGHTALYWYRQSLGQGPEFLIYFQGTGAADDSGLPNDRFFAVRPEGSVSTLKIQRTERGDSAVYLCASSFGQGPYNEQFFGPGTRLTVL.

The J gene is TRBJ2-5, the V gene TRBV13, with D possibly called TRBD1 or TRBD2 (5 bases each). The germline gives CDR1 PRHDT, CDR2 FYEKMQ (reference sequence). V shed 0 bases and J shed 1 base, with 12 bases lying between them. The length of the CDR3 is 16 residues. CDR3 residues: CASSLGDGTAQETQYF. The CDR3 region has the DNA TGTGCCAGCAGCTTAGGAGACGGGACGGCCCAAGAGACCCAGTACTTC.

This clone has only one observation. This chain joins TRBV4-1 and TRBJ1-6; the D gene is possibly TRBD1 (5 bases). CDR3 length: 15 residues. CDR1 and CDR2 from the germline V gene are MGHRA and YSYEKL. Trimming left V 1 base short and J 9 bases short, with 13 bases between. In DNA, the CDR3 is TGCGCCAGCAGCCAAGGCGGGGGACTCGGTTCACCCCTCCACTTT. Residues: CASSQGGGLGSPLHF.

This clone was counted a single time. DNA of the CDR3: TGTGCCAGCAGCCACCAACCGGGACTGAAAGACTACGAGCAGTACTTC. Translating gives CASSHQPGLKDYEQYF. The V call is TRBV27, the J call TRBJ2-7, with TRBD2 as a possible D gene (6 bases). Per the germline V gene, CDR1 is MNHEY and CDR2 is SMNVEV (reference sequence). This CDR3 is 16 amino acids long. Trimming shortened V by 6 bases and J by 3 bases, and 21 bases separated the two germline ends.